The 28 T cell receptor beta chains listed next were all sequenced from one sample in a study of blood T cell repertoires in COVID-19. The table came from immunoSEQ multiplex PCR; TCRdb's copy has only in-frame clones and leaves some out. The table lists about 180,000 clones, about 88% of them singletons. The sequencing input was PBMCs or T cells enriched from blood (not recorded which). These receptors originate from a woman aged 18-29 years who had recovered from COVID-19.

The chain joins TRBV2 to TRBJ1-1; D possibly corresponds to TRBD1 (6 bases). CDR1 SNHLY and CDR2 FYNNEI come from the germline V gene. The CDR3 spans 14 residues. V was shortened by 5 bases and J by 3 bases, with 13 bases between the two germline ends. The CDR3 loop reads CASSRQAQDTEAFF. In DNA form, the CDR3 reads TGTGCCAGCAGTCGACAGGCCCAGGACACTGAAGCTTTCTTT.

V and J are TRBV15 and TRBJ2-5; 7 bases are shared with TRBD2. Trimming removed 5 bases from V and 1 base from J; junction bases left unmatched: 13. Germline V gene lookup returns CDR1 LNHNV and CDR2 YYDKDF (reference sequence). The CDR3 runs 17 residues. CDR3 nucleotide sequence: TGTGCCACCAGCCCTCGGCGGGCAGCGGGGACCCAAGAGACCCAGTACTTC. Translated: CATSPRRAAGTQETQYF.

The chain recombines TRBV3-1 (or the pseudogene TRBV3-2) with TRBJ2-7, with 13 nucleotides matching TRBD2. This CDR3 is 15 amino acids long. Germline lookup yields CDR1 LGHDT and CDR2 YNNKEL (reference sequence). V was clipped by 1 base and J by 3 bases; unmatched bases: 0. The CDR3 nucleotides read TGTGCCAGCAGCCAAGGGACTAGCGGGAGCTACGAGCAGTACTTC. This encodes CASSQGTSGSYEQYF.

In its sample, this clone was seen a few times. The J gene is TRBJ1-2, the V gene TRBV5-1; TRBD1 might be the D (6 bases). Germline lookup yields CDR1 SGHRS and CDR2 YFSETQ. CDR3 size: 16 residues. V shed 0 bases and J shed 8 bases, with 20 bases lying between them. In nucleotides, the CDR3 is TGCGCCAGCAGCTTGGAGGAACCAGGGGTCATTTCAGGCTACACCTTC. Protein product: CASSLEEPGVISGYTF.

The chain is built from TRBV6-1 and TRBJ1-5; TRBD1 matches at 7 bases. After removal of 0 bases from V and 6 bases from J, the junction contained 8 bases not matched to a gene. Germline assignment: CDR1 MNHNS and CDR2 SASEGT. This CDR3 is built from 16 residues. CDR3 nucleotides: TGTGCCAGCAGTGAAGCGGTTGGGGCAGGGGGTCAGCCCCAGCATTTT. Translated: CASSEAVGAGGQPQHF.

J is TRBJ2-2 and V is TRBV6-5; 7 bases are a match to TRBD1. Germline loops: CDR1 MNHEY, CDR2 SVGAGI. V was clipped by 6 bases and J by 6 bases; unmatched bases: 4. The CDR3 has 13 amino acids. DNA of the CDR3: TGTGCCAGCAGGACAGGGTCTGCCGGGGAGCTGTTTTTT. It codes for CASRTGSAGELFF.

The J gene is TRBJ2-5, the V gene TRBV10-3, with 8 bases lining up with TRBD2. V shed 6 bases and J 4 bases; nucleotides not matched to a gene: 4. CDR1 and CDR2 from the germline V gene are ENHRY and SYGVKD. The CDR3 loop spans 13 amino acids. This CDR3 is CAISRGGGETQYF. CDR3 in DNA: TGTGCCATCAGCCGGGGGGGAGGAGAGACCCAGTACTTC.

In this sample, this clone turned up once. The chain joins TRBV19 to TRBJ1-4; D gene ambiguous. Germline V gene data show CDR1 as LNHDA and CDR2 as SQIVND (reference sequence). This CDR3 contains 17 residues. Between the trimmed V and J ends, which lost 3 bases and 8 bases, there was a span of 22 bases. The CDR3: CASSISKTSGLQEKLFF. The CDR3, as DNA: TGTGCCAGTAGTATTTCCAAAACGTCGGGGTTGCAAGAAAAACTGTTTTTT.

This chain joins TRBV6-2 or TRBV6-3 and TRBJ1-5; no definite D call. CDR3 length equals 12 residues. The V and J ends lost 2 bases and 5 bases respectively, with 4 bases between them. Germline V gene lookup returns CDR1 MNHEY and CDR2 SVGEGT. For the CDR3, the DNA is TGTGCCAGCAGTTACACAGATCAGCCCCAGCATTTT. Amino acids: CASSYTDQPQHF.

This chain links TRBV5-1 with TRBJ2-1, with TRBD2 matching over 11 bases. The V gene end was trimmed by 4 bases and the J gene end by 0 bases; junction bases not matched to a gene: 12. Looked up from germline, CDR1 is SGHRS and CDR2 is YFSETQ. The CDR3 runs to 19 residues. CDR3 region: CASSLSGRVGLSSYNEQFF. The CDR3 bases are TGCGCCAGCAGCCTTAGCGGGAGGGTGGGGCTAAGCTCCTACAATGAGCAGTTCTTC.

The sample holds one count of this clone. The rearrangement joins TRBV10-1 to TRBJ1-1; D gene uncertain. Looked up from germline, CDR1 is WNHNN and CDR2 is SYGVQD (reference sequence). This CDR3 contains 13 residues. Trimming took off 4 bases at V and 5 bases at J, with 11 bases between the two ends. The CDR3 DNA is TGCGCCAGCAGTGCGTCCCGGGGAACTGAAGCTTTCTTT. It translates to CASSASRGTEAFF.

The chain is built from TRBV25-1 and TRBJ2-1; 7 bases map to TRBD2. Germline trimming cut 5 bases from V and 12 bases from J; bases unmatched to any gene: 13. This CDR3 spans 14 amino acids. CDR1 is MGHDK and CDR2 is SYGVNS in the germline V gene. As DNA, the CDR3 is TGTGCCAGCAGTAGGCGGGAGAACCCGATAGGGCAGTTCTTC. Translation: CASSRRENPIGQFF.

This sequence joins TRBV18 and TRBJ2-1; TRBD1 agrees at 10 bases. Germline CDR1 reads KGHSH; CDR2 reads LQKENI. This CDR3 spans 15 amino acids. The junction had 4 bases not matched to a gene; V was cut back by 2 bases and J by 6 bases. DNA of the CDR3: TGTGCCAGCTCACCATCAGGGACAGGGGTCAATGAGCAGTTCTTC. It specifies CASSPSGTGVNEQFF.

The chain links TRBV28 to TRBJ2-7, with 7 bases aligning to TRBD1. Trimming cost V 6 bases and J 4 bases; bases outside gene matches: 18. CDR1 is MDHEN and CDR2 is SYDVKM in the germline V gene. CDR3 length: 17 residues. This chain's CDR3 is CASSPSRTGLPGYEQYF. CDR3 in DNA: TGTGCCAGCAGCCCCTCTCGGACAGGCTTGCCTGGTTACGAGCAGTACTTC.

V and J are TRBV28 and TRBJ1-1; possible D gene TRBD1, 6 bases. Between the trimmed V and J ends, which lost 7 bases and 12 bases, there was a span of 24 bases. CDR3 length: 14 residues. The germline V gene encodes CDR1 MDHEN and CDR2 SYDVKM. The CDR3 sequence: CASTGDTWAGLTFF. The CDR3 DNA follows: TGTGCCAGCACCGGGGACACATGGGCTGGTCTGACTTTCTTT.

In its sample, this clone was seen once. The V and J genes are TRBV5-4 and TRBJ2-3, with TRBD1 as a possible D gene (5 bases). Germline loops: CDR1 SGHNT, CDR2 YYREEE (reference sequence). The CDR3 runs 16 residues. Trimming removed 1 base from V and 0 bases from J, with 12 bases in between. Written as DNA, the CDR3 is TGTGCCAGCAGCTTGAGACAGAAACTTAGCACAGATACGCAGTATTTT. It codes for CASSLRQKLSTDTQYF.

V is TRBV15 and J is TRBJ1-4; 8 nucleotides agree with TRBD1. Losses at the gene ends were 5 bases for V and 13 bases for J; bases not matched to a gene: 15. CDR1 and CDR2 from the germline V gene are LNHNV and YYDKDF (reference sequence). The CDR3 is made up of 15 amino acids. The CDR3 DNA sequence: TGTGCCACCAGCGGAGGAACCGGGACAGGTGGGGGACTGTTTTTT. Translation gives CATSGGTGTGGGLFF.

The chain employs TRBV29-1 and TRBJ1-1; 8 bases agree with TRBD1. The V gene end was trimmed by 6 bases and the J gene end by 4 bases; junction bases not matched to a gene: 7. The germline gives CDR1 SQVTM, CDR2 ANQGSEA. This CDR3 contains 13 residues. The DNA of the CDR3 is TGCAGCGTCCCAAACAGGGGGAGCACTGAAGCTTTCTTT. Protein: CSVPNRGSTEAFF.

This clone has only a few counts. The CDR3 here is CASSLSGGRNEQFF. CDR3 coding DNA: TGCGCCAGCAGCCTTAGCGGGGGGCGCAATGAGCAGTTCTTC. This chain uses TRBV4-3 with TRBJ2-1; 10 bases are a match to TRBD2. CDR1 and CDR2 from the germline V gene are LGHNA and YSLEER. With 4 bases clipped from V and 6 bases from J, the junction kept 3 bases outside the gene matches. This CDR3 has 14 amino acids.

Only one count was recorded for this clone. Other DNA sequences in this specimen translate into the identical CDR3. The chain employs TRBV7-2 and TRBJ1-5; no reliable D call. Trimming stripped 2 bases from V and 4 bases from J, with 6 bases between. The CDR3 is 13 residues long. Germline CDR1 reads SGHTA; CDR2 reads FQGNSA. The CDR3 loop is CASSLRGNQPQHF. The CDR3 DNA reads TGTGCCAGCAGCTTAAGAGGTAATCAGCCCCAGCATTTT.

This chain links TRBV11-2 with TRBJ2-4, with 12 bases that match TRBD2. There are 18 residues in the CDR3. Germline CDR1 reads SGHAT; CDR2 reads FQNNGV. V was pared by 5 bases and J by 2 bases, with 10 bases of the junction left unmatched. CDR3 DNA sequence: TGTGCCAGCAGCCCAGAGATCCTAGCGGGGGGGTCCAAAAACATTCAGTACTTC. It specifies CASSPEILAGGSKNIQYF.

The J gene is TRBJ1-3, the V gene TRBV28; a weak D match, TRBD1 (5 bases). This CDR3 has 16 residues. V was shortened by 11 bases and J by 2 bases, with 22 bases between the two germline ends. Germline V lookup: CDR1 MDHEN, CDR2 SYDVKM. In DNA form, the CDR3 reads TGTGCCCCCCTCTCCATCAGGGATCATACTGGAAACACCATATATTTT. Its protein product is CAPLSIRDHTGNTIYF.

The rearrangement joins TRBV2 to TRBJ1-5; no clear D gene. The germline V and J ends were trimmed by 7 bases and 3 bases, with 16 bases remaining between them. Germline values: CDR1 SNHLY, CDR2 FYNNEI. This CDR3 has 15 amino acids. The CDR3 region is CASNPSGQPNQPQHF. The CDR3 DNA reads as TGTGCCAGCAACCCGAGCGGGCAGCCCAATCAGCCCCAGCATTTT.

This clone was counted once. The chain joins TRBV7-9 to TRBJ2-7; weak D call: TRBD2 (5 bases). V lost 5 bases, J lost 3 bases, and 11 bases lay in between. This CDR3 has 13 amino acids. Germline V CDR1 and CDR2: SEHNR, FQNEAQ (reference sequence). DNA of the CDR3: TGTGCCAGCAGCCCCGTTGGGAGCTACGAGCAGTACTTC. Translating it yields CASSPVGSYEQYF.

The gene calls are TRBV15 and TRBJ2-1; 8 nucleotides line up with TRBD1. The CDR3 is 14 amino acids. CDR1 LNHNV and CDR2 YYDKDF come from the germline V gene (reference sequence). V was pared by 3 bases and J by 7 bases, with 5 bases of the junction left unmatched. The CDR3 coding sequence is TGTGCCACCAGCAGTACGGACAGGGCGAATGAGCAGTTCTTC. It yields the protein CATSSTDRANEQFF.

CDR3 residues: CASRDSFGKAFF. As DNA, the CDR3 is TGTGCCAGCAGGGACAGTTTCGGGAAAGCTTTCTTT. The chain recombines TRBV11-1 with TRBJ1-1, with TRBD1 as a possible D gene (6 bases). Trimming cost V 6 bases and J 9 bases, with 14 bases left between them. This CDR3 is built from 12 residues. Germline V lookup: CDR1 SGHAT, CDR2 FQDESV (reference sequence).

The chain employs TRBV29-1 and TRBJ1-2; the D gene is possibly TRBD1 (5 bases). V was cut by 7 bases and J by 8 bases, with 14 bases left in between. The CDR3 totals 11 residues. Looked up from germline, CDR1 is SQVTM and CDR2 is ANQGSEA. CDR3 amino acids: CSGQGLLGYTF. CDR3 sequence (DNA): TGCAGCGGGCAGGGTTTGCTGGGCTACACCTTC.

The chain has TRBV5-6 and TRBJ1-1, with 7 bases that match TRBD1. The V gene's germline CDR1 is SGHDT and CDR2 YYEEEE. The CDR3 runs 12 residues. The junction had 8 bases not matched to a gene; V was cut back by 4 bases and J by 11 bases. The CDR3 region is CASSRDSPRAFF. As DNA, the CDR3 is TGTGCCAGCAGCCGGGACAGCCCCAGGGCTTTCTTT.